Below, 21 T cell receptor beta chains from the same sample are listed, as sequenced in a study of T-cell reconstitution after alpha-beta-depleted transplantation in children. TCRbeta library preparation incorporated unique molecular identifiers. Using its own MiXCR run on the PCR reads, TCRdb lists one record per CDR3 protein. The sample contains 120,000 to 150,000 distinct CDR3 sequences, 8.5% to 10% of which appear only once. Sequenced material: PBMCs, mostly from graft donor cells, taken 180 days after TCRalphabeta/CD19-depleted stem cell transplant. The origin of the receptors is a female patient younger than 10 who had a stem cell transplant for congenital amegakaryocytic thrombocytopenia, so the T cells may come from the graft donor.

This chain connects TRBV20-1 to TRBJ2-5; no clear D gene. V lost 4 bases and J lost 2, with 11 bases in between. CDR1 and CDR2 from the germline V gene are DFQATT and SNEGSKA (reference sequence). This CDR3 is 13 amino acids long. Here the CDR3 reads CSANRVGQETQYF. The CDR3 DNA reads as TGCAGTGCTAACAGAGTGGGACAAGAGACCCAGTACTTC.

This clonotype was recorded at least ten times. The chain carries TRBV20-1 and TRBJ1-1; 7 nucleotides align to TRBD1. CDR1 and CDR2 from the germline V gene are DFQATT and SNEGSKA (reference sequence). The V segment lost 5 bases and the J segment 4 bases; nucleotides outside the gene matches: 4. The CDR3 runs to 12 residues. CDR3 in amino acids: CSAVYRGTEAFF. CDR3 DNA sequence: TGCAGTGCTGTCTACAGGGGCACTGAAGCTTTCTTT.

This clonotype has at least ten counts. The chain joins TRBV7-2 to TRBJ1-4, with D perhaps matching TRBD1 (5 bases). Trimming cost V 4 bases and J 5 bases, with 11 bases left between them. Germline CDR1 reads SGHTA; CDR2 reads FQGNSA. The CDR3 is 14 residues long. CDR3 DNA: TGTGCCAGCAGCTCCGACAGCAACAATGAAAAACTGTTTTTT. Residues: CASSSDSNNEKLFF.

Turning to this clonotype: Since a much larger clone is just one base distant, this may be a read error. V is TRBV6-2 or TRBV6-3 and J is TRBJ2-1, with D possibly matching TRBD2 (6 bases). V lost 3 bases, J lost 5 bases, and 11 bases lay in between. CDR1 is MNHEY and CDR2 is SVGEGT in the germline V gene. The CDR3 is 14 residues long. CDR3 protein: CASSYWDWDNEQFF. The CDR3, as DNA: TGTGCCAGCAGTTATTGGGACTGGGACAATGAGCAGTTCTTC.

This clonotype has at least ten counts. This sequence joins TRBV5-1 and TRBJ1-1; D perhaps matches TRBD1 (5 bases). The CDR3 extends over 16 amino acids. Looked up from germline, CDR1 is SGHRS and CDR2 is YFSETQ. Trimming removed 3 bases from V and 0 bases from J, with 15 bases in between. The CDR3 reads CASSSGTLGLNTEAFF. The CDR3 region has the DNA TGCGCCAGCAGCTCCGGGACCCTAGGTCTGAACACTGAAGCTTTCTTT.

This clonotype was seen ten or more times. V usage is TRBV5-1 and J usage is TRBJ2-5; D perhaps matches TRBD2 (5 bases). The CDR3 consists of 14 residues. V lost 0 bases and J 4 bases, leaving 10 bases between the germline ends. Germline-derived CDR1 and CDR2 are SGHRS and YFSETQ. This CDR3 reads CASSLAGVAETQYF. DNA for the CDR3: TGCGCCAGCAGCTTGGCCGGGGTAGCAGAGACCCAGTACTTC. Based on the CDR3 plus reference TRBV5-1 and TRBJ2-5, the full variable domain is KAGVTQTPRYLIKTRGQQVTLSCSPISGHRSVSWYQQTPGQGLQFLFEYFSETQRNKGNFPGRFSGRQFSNSRSEMNVSTLELGDSALYLCASSLAGVAETQYFGPGTRLLVL.

The chain combines TRBV20-1 with TRBJ1-4; 9 positions agree with TRBD1. The CDR3 totals 15 residues. Losses at the gene ends were 2 bases for V and 7 bases for J; bases not matched to a gene: 8. In germline, CDR1 is DFQATT, CDR2 SNEGSKA (reference sequence). The CDR3 protein is CSARTPGTGIEKLFF. The CDR3, as DNA: TGCAGTGCTAGAACCCCCGGGACAGGGATTGAAAAACTGTTTTTT.

In this sample, this clonotype turned up many times. The chain recombines TRBV5-6 with TRBJ1-1; the D is unclear. Trimming stripped 0 bases from V and 2 bases from J, with 2 bases between. Looked up from germline, CDR1 is SGHDT and CDR2 is YYEEEE. The CDR3 is 12 residues long. The CDR3 region is CASSLANTEAFF. The CDR3 bases are TGTGCCAGCAGCTTGGCTAACACTGAAGCTTTCTTT.

Note on this clonotype: A much larger clone differs from this one at a single base, so this may be a read error. The chain has TRBV20-1 and TRBJ2-7, with D perhaps matching TRBD2 (5 bases). Per germline, CDR1 DFQATT and CDR2 SNEGSKA (reference sequence). This CDR3 comprises 14 residues. The CDR3 DNA is TGCAGTGCTAAAATGGCGGCTAGCTCCTACGAGCACTACTTC. Residues: CSAKMAASSYEHYF.

This clonotype has a handful of counts. V usage is TRBV20-1 and J usage is TRBJ2-5; D may be TRBD1 (5 bases). CDR1 is DFQATT and CDR2 is SNEGSKA in the germline V gene (reference sequence). V lost 4 bases, J lost 4 bases, and 19 bases lay in between. CDR3 size: 15 residues. In DNA, the CDR3 is TGCAGTGCTACCCCGGCAGGGTCATTGCGAGAGACCCAGTACTTC. Translation: CSATPAGSLRETQYF.

Remarks on this clonotype: It may be a read error: a sequence one base away is much more abundant. This chain joins TRBV20-1 and TRBJ2-7; D gene uncertain. Trimming took 3 bases from V and 6 from J, leaving 9 bases between them. Germline CDR1 is DFQATT and CDR2 is SNEGSKA (reference sequence). The CDR3 runs 11 residues. CDR3 sequence (DNA): TGCAGTGCTAGTTGGGGTGGCGAGCAGTACTTC. Translation: CSASWGGEQYF.

Comments on this clonotype: A read error may account for a junction end that differs from germline. This chain uses TRBV30 with TRBJ2-6; the match to TRBD1 covers 7 bases. CDR1 and CDR2 from the germline V gene are GTSNPN and SVGIG (reference sequence). The length of the CDR3 is 13 residues. The CDR3 here is CAERGQGANGLTF. DNA for the CDR3: TGTGCCGAGAGGGGGCAAGGGGCCAACGGCCTGACTTTC.

This clonotype was seen repeatedly, ten times or more. The V call is TRBV18, the J call TRBJ1-2, with TRBD1 matching 7 bases. Germline-derived CDR1 and CDR2 are KGHSH and LQKENI. CDR3 length: 15 amino acids. V shed 3 bases, J shed 8 bases, and the junction held 12 bases outside the gene matches. CDR3 loop: CASSPGQALSEGYTF. The CDR3 DNA sequence: TGTGCCAGCTCACCCGGACAGGCCCTTAGTGAGGGCTACACCTTC.

This clonotype was detected many times. This chain links TRBV15 with TRBJ1-2, with TRBD1 as a possible D gene (5 bases). The CDR3 totals 13 residues. Trimming stripped 5 bases from V and 3 bases from J, with 10 bases between. The V gene's germline CDR1 is LNHNV and CDR2 YYDKDF (reference sequence). CDR3 sequence reads: CATSAGPDYGYTF. DNA of the CDR3: TGTGCCACCAGCGCAGGGCCAGACTATGGCTACACCTTC.

The sample holds many counts of this clonotype. The rearrangement links TRBV15 to TRBJ2-2; 11 positions agree with TRBD2. The CDR3 is 19 amino acids. Germline V lookup: CDR1 LNHNV, CDR2 YYDKDF (reference sequence). J gave up 3 bases and V 0 bases, and 9 bases lay outside the gene matches. This chain's CDR3 is CATSRDLLLAGVDTGELFF. The CDR3 DNA sequence: TGTGCCACCAGCAGAGATCTGTTACTAGCGGGAGTTGACACCGGGGAGCTGTTTTTT.

This clonotype appeared a few times. The V and J genes are TRBV18 and TRBJ2-1; TRBD2 is a possible D gene (5 bases). CDR1 and CDR2 from the germline V gene are KGHSH and LQKENI. Trimming took off 2 bases at V and 8 bases at J, with 7 bases between the two ends. The CDR3 runs 12 residues. The CDR3 region has the DNA TGTGCCAGCTCACCATACGGGGATGAGCAGTTCTTC. Protein: CASSPYGDEQFF. The full variable domain, with the rest looked up from reference TRBV18 and TRBJ2-1, is NAGVMQNPRHLVRRRGQEARLRCSPMKGHSHVYWYRQLPEEGLKFMVYLQKENIIDESGMPKERFSAEFPKEGPSILRIQQVVRGDSAAYFCASSPYGDEQFFGPGTRLTVL.

The CDR3 DNA reads TGCAGTGCTAGAGGGCTAGCGGGAGGGTCTGGGGCCAACGTCCTGACTTTC. Its translation: CSARGLAGGSGANVLTF. The V call is TRBV20-1, the J call TRBJ2-6; 12 nucleotides match TRBD2. J was trimmed by 1 base and V by 1 base; bases with no gene match: 2. The CDR3 is 17 residues long. From germline, CDR1 is DFQATT and CDR2 SNEGSKA (reference sequence).

This clonotype showed up just a few times. The chain has TRBV3-1 and TRBJ2-7, with TRBD1 as a possible D gene (5 bases). CDR1 is LGHDT, CDR2 YNNKEL, per germline (reference sequence). This CDR3 is 16 amino acids long. V dropped 0 bases and J dropped 5 bases, with 17 bases sitting between them. CDR3 coding DNA: TGTGCCAGCAGCCAAGATCCGAGCCAGGGCACCGACGAGCAGTACTTC. Residues: CASSQDPSQGTDEQYF.

This clonotype was seen repeatedly, ten times or more. The chain couples TRBV9 to TRBJ2-3, with 8 positions matching TRBD1. CDR3 length: 17 amino acids. Germline lookup yields CDR1 SGDLS and CDR2 YYNGEE. J was trimmed by 6 bases and V by 3 bases; bases with no gene match: 15. In DNA form, the CDR3 reads TGTGCCAGCAGCGACGGCAGGGGGCGGGAAGACCCGGATACGCAGTATTTT. This encodes CASSDGRGREDPDTQYF.

This clonotype was seen ten or more times. This sequence joins TRBV5-1 and TRBJ2-1; D uncertain. V lost 0 bases, J lost 3 bases, and 10 bases lay in between. Per the germline V gene, CDR1 is SGHRS and CDR2 is YFSETQ. The CDR3 loop spans 15 amino acids. The CDR3 protein is CASSLVHNNYNEQFF. DNA of the CDR3: TGCGCCAGCAGCTTGGTCCATAATAACTACAATGAGCAGTTCTTC. Using reference TRBV5-1 and TRBJ2-1 for the parts outside the CDR3, the full variable domain is KAGVTQTPRYLIKTRGQQVTLSCSPISGHRSVSWYQQTPGQGLQFLFEYFSETQRNKGNFPGRFSGRQFSNSRSEMNVSTLELGDSALYLCASSLVHNNYNEQFFGPGTRLTVL.

This clonotype was recorded many times. The J gene is TRBJ1-1, the V gene TRBV5-5; D remains unclear. Germline V gene data show CDR1 as SGHKS and CDR2 as YYEKEE (reference sequence). Trimming removed 0 bases from V and 0 bases from J, with 9 bases in between. This CDR3 has 15 amino acids. As DNA, the CDR3 is TGTGCCAGCAGCTTGGCCGTGGGGATGAACACTGAAGCTTTCTTT. This translates into CASSLAVGMNTEAFF.